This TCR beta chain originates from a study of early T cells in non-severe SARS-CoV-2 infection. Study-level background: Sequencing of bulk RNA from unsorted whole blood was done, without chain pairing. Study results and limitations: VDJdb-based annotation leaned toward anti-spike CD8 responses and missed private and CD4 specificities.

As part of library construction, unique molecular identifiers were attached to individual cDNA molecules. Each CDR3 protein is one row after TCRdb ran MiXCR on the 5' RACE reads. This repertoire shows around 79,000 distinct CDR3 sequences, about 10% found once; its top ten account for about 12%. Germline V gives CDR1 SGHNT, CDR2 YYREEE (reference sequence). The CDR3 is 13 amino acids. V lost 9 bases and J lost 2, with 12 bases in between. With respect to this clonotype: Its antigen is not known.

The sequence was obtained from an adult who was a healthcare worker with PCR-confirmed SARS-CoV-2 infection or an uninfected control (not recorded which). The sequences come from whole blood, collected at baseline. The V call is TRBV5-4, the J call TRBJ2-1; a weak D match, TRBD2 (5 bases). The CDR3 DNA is TGTGCCATCCCTCGGGGAGCCTACAATGAGCAGTTCTTC. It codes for CAIPRGAYNEQFF. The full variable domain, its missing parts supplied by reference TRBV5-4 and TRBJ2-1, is ETGVTQSPTHLIKTRGQQVTLRCSSQSGHNTVSWYQQALGQGPQFIFQYYREEENGRGNFPPRFSGLQFPNYSSELNVNALELDDSALYLCAIPRGAYNEQFFGPGTRLTVL.